This T cell receptor (beta chain) was observed in a study of OX40 agonist ivuxolimab in advanced cancers. Study as a whole: Allowance was made for prior anti-PD-1, anti-PD-L1 or anti-CTLA-4 therapy, and roughly 40% had some. Partial responses were achieved by three patients: one hepatocellular carcinoma, two cutaneous melanoma.

Germline V gene lookup returns CDR1 PRHDT and CDR2 FYEKMQ (reference sequence). With V trimmed by 2 bases and J by 2 bases, 12 bases remained unmatched. This CDR3 has 18 residues. Findings and limits, study-wide: Researchers report that CD8+ T cells had, on average, more expanded clones than CD4+.

As concerns this clone: Its antigen is as yet unknown.

TCRdb keeps only in-frame clones here, not all; method: immunoSEQ multiplex PCR. The table shows 60,000 to 90,000 clones, with around 82% occurring only once. The clonotype originates from an adult with an advanced solid tumor such as melanoma, head and neck, liver or kidney cancer. Material: CD4+ or CD8+ T cells sorted from blood, obtained in a trial of the OX40 agonist ivuxolimab. The V and J genes are TRBV13 and TRBJ2-3, with 8 bases identical to TRBD1. The CDR3 coding sequence is TGTGCCAGCAGCTTACCCCCAACAGGGGGGCCCTCCACAGATACGCAGTATTTT. Encoded protein: CASSLPPTGGPSTDTQYF.